This section outlines one T cell receptor (beta chain) sequence together with its context. The sample is drawn from a study of beta chain features in type 1 diabetes. Isolated RNA was reverse transcribed in full, so expressed TCRB transcripts were sequenced. Sequenced by immunoSEQ multiplex PCR; TCRdb stores in-frame clones only, minus some. The table has roughly 610,000 clones, roughly 16% seen once. Trimming stripped 2 bases from V and 4 bases from J, with 14 bases between. Germline assignment: CDR1 GTSNPN and CDR2 SVGIG (reference sequence). CDR3 length: 14 residues. This receptor was obtained from a man between 18 and 29 years old in good health. The sequencing input was naive CD4+ T cells from blood. The chain couples TRBV30 to TRBJ1-2, with no clear D. The CDR3 spells CAWSPRGWGYGYTF. DNA for the CDR3: TGTGCCTGGAGTCCTAGAGGGTGGGGCTATGGCTACACCTTC.